The next 2 T cell receptor beta chains were all read from a single sample in a study of response to subunit inactivated influenza vaccine. TCRdb processed the RT-PCR reads anew with MiXCR; each CDR3 protein has one entry. The sample contains about 240,000 distinct CDR3 sequences, 9.5% to 15% of which appear only once. This material consisted of non-naive T cells sorted from PBMCs, taken around two weeks before vaccination. These receptors originate from a man between 50 and 59 years old who received an inactivated influenza vaccine.

The chain employs TRBV6-2 or TRBV6-3 and TRBJ2-5; 12 positions match TRBD2. The germline CDR1 and CDR2 sequences are MNHEY and SVGEGT. The CDR3 has 16 residues. Unmatched junction bases numbered 7, after V lost 6 bases and J lost 2 bases. The CDR3 reads CASRGSTSGGQETQYF. The DNA for the CDR3 is TGTGCCAGCAGAGGCTCTACTAGCGGGGGGCAAGAGACCCAGTACTTC.

This sequence joins TRBV2 and TRBJ2-4; the D gene is possibly TRBD1 (5 bases). V gave up 7 bases and J gave up 15 bases, with 16 bases separating them. This CDR3 comprises 11 residues. Looked up from germline, CDR1 is SNHLY and CDR2 is FYNNEI. CDR3 loop: CASTLLQAVYF. The DNA for the CDR3 is TGTGCCAGCACCCTCCTACAGGCCGTGTACTTC. The full variable domain, completed using reference TRBV2 and TRBJ2-4, is EPEVTQTPSHQVTQMGQEVILRCVPISNHLYFYWYRQILGQKVEFLVSFYNNEISEKSEIFDDQFSVERPDGSNFTLKIRSTKLEDSAMYFCASTLLQAVYFGAGTRLSVL.